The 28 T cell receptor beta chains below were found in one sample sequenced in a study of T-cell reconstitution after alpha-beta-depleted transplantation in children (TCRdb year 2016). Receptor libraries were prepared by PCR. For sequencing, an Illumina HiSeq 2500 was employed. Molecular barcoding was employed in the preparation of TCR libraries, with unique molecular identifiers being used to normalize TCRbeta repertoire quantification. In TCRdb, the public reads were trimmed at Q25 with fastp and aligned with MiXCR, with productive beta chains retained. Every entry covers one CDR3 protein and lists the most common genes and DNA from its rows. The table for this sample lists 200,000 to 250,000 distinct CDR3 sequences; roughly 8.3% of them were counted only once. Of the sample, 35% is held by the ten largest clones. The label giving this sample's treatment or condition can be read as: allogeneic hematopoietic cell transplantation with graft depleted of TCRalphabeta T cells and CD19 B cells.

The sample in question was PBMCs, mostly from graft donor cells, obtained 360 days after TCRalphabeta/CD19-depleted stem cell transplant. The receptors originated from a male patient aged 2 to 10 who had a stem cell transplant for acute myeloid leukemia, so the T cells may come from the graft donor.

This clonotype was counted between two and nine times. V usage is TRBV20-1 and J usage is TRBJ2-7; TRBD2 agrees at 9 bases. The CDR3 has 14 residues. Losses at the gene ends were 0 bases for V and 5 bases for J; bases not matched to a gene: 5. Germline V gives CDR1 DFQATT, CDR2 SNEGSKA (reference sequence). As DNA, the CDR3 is TGCAGTGCTAGAGATAGCGGGAGAGTCGACGAGCAGTACTTC. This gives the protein CSARDSGRVDEQYF.

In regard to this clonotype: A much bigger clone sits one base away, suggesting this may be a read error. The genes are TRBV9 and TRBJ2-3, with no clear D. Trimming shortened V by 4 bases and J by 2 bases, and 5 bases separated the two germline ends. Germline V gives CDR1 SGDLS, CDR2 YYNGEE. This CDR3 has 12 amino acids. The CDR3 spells CASSISTDTQYF. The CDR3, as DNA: TGTGCCAGCAGCATCTCCACAGATACGCAGTATTTT.

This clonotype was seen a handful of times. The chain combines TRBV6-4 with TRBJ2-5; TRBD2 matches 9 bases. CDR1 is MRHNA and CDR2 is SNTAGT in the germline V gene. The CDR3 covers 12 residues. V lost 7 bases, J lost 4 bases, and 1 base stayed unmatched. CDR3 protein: CASKLAGETQYF. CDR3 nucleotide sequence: TGTGCCAGCAAACTAGCGGGAGAGACCCAGTACTTC.

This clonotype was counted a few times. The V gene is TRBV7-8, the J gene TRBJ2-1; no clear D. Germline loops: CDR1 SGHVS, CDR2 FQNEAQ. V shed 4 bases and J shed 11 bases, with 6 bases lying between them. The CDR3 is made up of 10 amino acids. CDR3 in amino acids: CASSSEKQFF. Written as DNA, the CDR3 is TGTGCCAGCAGCTCGGAAAAGCAGTTCTTC.

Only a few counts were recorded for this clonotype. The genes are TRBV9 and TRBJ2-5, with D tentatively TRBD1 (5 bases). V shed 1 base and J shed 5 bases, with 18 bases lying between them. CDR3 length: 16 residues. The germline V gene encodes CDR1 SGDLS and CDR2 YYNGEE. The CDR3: CASSVNPGMGPETQYF. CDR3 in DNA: TGTGCCAGCAGCGTAAACCCAGGGATGGGCCCCGAGACCCAGTACTTC.

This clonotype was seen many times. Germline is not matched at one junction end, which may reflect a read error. For the CDR3, the DNA is TGCGCCAGCAGCCCCGGACTAGCGGGGGGCAATGAGCAGTTCTTC. Protein: CASSPGLAGGNEQFF. The V and J genes are TRBV7-2 and TRBJ2-1, with 14 positions matching TRBD2. CDR3 length: 15 residues. In germline, CDR1 is SGHTA, CDR2 FQGNSA.

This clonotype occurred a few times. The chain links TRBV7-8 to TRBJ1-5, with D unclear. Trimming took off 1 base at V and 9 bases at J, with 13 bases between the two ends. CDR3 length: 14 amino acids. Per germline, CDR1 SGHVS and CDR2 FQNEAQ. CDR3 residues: CASSLGRIRRPQHF. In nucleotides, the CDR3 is TGTGCCAGCAGCTTAGGGCGGATACGGCGGCCCCAGCATTTT.

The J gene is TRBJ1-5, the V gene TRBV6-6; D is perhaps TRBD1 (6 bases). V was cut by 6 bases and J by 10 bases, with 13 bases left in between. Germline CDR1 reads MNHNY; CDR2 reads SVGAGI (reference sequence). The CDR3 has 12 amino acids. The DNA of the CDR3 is TGTGCCAGCAGCCACAACAGGGACCCCCAGCATTTT. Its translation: CASSHNRDPQHF.

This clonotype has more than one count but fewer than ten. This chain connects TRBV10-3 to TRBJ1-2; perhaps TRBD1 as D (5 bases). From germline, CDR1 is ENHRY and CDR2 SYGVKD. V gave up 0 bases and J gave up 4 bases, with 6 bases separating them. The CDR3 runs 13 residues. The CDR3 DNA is TGTGCCATCAGTGAGTCCGACAGCTATGGCTACACCTTC. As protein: CAISESDSYGYTF.

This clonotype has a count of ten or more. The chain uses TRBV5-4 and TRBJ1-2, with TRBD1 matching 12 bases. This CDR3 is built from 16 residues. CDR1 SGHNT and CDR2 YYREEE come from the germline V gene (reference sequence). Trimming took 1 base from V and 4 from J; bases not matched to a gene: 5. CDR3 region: CASSLRGTGGLYGYTF. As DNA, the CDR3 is TGTGCCAGCAGCTTGCGCGGGACAGGGGGCCTCTATGGCTACACCTTC.

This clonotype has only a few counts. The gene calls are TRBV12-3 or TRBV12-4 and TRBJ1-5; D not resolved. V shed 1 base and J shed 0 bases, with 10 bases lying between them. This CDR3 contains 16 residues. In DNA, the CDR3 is TGTGCCAGCAGTTTAGGGGCGCAGAATAGCAATCAGCCCCAGCATTTT. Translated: CASSLGAQNSNQPQHF.

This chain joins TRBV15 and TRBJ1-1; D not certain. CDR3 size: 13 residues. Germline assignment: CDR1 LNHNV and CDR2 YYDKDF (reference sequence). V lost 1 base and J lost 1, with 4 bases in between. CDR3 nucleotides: TGTGCCACCAGCAGAGTAGCGAACACTGAAGCTTTCTTT. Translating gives CATSRVANTEAFF.

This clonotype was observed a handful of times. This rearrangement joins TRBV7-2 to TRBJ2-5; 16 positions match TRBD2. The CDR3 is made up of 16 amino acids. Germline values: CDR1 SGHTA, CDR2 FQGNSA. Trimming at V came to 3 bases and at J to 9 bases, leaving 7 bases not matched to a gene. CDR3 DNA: TGTGCCAGCAGCTTGGGACTAGCGGGGGGGCAAGCGGCCCAGTACTTC. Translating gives CASSLGLAGGQAAQYF. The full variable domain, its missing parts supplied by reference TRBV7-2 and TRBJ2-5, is GAGVSQSPSNKVTEKGKDVELRCDPISGHTALYWYRQSLGQGLEFLIYFQGNSAPDKSGLPSDRFSAERTGGSVSTLTIQRTQQEDSAVYLCASSLGLAGGQAAQYFGPGTRLLVL.

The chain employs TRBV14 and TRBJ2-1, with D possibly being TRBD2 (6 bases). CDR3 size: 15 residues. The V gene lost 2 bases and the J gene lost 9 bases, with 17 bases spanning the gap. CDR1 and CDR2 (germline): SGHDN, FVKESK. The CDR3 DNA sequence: TGTGCCAGCAGCCAACCGGGAGTCCCCCTAAGTGAGCAGTTCTTC. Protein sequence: CASSQPGVPLSEQFF.

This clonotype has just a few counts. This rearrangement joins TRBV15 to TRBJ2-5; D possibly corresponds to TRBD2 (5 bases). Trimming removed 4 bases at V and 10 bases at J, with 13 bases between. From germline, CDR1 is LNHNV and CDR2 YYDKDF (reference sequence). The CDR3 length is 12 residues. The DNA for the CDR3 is TGTGCCACCAGCATCTCACGGGGAGACCAGTACTTC. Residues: CATSISRGDQYF.

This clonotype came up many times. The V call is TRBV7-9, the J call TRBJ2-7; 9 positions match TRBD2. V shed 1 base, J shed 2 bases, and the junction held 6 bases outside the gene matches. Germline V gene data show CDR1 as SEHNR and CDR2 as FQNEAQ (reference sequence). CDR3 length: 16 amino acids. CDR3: CASSLVGLARTYEQYF. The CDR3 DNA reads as TGTGCCAGCAGCTTAGTCGGACTAGCGAGAACCTACGAGCAGTACTTC. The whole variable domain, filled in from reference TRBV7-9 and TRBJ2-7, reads DTGVSQNPRHKITKRGQNVTFRCDPISEHNRLYWYRQTLGQGPEFLTYFQNEAQLEKSRLLSDRFSAERPKGSFSTLEIQRTEQGDSAMYLCASSLVGLARTYEQYFGPGTRLTVT.

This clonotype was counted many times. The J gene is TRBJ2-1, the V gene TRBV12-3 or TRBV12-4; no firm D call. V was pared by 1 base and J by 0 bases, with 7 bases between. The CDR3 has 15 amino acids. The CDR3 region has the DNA TGTGCCAGCAGTTTAGAGGGAAGCTCCTACAATGAGCAGTTCTTC. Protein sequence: CASSLEGSSYNEQFF.

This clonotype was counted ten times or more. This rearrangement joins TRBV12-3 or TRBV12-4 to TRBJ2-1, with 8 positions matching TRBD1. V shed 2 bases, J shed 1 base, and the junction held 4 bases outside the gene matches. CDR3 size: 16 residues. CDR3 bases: TGTGCCAGCAGTTTAAACAGGGGGAAATCCTACAATGAGCAGTTCTTC. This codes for CASSLNRGKSYNEQFF.

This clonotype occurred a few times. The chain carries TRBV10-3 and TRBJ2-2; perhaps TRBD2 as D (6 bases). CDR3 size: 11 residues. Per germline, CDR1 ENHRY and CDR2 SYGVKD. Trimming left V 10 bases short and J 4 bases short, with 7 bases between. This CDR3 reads CASGITGELFF. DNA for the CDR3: TGTGCCAGCGGGATCACCGGGGAGCTGTTTTTT.

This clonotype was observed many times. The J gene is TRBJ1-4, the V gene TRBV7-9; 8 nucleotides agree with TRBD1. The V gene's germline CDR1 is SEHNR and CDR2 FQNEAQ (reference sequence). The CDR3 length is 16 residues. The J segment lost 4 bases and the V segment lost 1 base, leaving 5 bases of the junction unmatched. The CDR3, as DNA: TGTGCCAGCAGCTTAGGAGACAGGGGAAATAATGAAAAACTGTTTTTT. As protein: CASSLGDRGNNEKLFF. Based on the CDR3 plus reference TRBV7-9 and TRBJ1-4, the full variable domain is DTGVSQNPRHKITKRGQNVTFRCDPISEHNRLYWYRQTLGQGPEFLTYFQNEAQLEKSRLLSDRFSAERPKGSFSTLEIQRTEQGDSAMYLCASSLGDRGNNEKLFFGSGTQLSVL.

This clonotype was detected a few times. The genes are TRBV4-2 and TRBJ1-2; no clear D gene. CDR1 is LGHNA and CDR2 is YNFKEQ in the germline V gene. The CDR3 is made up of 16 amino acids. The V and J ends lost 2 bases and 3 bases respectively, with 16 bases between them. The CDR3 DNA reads TGTGCCAGCAGCCAAAGTGGAAGGGCCCTCTACTATGGCTACACCTTC. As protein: CASSQSGRALYYGYTF.

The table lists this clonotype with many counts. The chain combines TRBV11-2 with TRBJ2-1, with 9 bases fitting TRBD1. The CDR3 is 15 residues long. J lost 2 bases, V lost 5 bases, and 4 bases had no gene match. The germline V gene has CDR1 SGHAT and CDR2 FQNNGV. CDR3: CASSVWTGAYNEQFF. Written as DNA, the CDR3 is TGTGCCAGCAGCGTGTGGACAGGGGCCTACAATGAGCAGTTCTTC.

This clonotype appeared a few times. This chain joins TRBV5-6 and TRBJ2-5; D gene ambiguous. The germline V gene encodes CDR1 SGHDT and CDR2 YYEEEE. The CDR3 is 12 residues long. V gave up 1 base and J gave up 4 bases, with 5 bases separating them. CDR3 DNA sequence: TGTGCCAGCAGCTTGTGGGCAGAGACCCAGTACTTC. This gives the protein CASSLWAETQYF.

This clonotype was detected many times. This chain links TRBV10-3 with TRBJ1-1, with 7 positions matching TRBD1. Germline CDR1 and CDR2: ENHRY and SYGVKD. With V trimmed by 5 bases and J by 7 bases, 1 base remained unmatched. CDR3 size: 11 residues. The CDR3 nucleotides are TGTGCCATCAGTAGGGACAGTGAAGCTTTCTTT. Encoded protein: CAISRDSEAFF.

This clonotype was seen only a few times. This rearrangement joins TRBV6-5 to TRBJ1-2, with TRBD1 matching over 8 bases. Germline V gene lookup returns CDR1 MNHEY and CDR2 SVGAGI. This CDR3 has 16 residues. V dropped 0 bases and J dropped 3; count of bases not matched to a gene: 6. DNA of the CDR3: TGTGCCAGCAGTTACTCGACAGGGGTGGGCTACTATGGCTACACCTTC. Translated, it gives CASSYSTGVGYYGYTF.

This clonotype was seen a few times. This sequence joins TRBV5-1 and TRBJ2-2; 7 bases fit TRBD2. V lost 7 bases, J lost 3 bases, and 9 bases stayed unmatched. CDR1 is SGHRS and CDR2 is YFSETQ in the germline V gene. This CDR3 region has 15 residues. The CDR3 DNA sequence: TGCGCCAGCCACGTGGAGCTAGCGGACACCGGGGAGCTGTTTTTT. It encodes CASHVELADTGELFF.

The CDR3 coding sequence is TGTGCCAGCAGTTCGACTGGGATTTATAGCAATCAGCCCCAGCATTTT. It is translated as CASSSTGIYSNQPQHF. This rearrangement joins TRBV12-3 or TRBV12-4 to TRBJ1-5; no clear D gene. Trimming stripped 4 bases from V and 0 bases from J, with 13 bases between. This CDR3 has 16 residues.

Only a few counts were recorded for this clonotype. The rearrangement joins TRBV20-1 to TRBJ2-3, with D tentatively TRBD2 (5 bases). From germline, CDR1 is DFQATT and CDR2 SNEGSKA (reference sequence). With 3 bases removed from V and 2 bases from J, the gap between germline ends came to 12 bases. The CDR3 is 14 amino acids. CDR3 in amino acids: CSASREAVTDTQYF. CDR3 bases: TGCAGTGCTAGCCGGGAAGCAGTCACAGATACGCAGTATTTT.